Below are 20 T cell receptor beta chains sequenced from a single sample in a study of blood T cell repertoires in COVID-19. This table comes from immunoSEQ multiplex PCR, and its TCRdb copy is limited to in-frame clones, with some not included. The sample lists 75,000 to 100,000 clones, approximately 72% seen once, with roughly a quarter in the top ten. Sequencing was carried out using peripheral blood. These TCRs come from a man between 65 and 85 years old with acute or convalescent COVID-19.

V usage is TRBV28 and J usage is TRBJ2-3; TRBD2 matches 8 bases. CDR1 is MDHEN, CDR2 SYDVKM, per germline. The CDR3 spans 16 residues. V trimming: 3 bases; J trimming: 3 bases; junction bases outside the gene matches: 8. The CDR3 protein is CASSFFAAGGTDTQYF. In DNA, the CDR3 is TGTGCCAGCAGTTTTTTTGCGGCGGGAGGTACAGATACGCAGTATTTT.

The rearrangement links TRBV3-1 (or the pseudogene TRBV3-2) to TRBJ2-2; 10 nucleotides match TRBD2. CDR1 LGHDT and CDR2 YNNKEL come from the germline V gene (reference sequence). The CDR3 has 18 amino acids. The trim removed 1 base at V and 6 bases at J, leaving 11 bases unmatched. This CDR3 reads CASSQGPQAGGRAGELFF. Written as DNA, the CDR3 is TGTGCCAGCAGCCAAGGCCCTCAAGCGGGGGGGAGGGCCGGGGAGCTGTTTTTT.

The chain couples TRBV28 to TRBJ1-3; TRBD1 is a possible D gene (6 bases). The CDR3 sequence is 14 residues long. Germline CDR1 and CDR2: MDHEN and SYDVKM. Deletions cut 4 bases from V and 4 bases from J, with 11 bases between. The CDR3 bases are TGTGCCAGCAGTTCGAGGGGGGGAGGAAACACCATATATTTT. Its protein is CASSSRGGGNTIYF.

The V and J genes are TRBV28 and TRBJ1-6; possible D gene TRBD1, 6 bases. The CDR3 spans 18 residues. Per germline, CDR1 MDHEN and CDR2 SYDVKM. The germline V and J ends were trimmed by 2 bases and 2 bases, with 16 bases remaining between them. CDR3 DNA sequence: TGTGCCAGCAGTTTAAAGGGGGGGCAGGGCCCCTATAATTCACCCCTCCACTTT. The encoded protein is CASSLKGGQGPYNSPLHF.

V gene TRBV24-1 combines with J gene TRBJ1-5; D is perhaps TRBD1 (5 bases). Trimming removed 5 bases from V and 7 bases from J, with 11 bases in between. The CDR3 extends over 13 amino acids. CDR1 is KGHDR and CDR2 is SFDVKD in the germline V gene. The CDR3: CATSGGGEQPQHF. CDR3 sequence (DNA): TGTGCCACCAGTGGGGGGGGAGAGCAGCCCCAGCATTTT.

The genes are TRBV7-6 and TRBJ1-1, with D perhaps TRBD1 (6 bases). V lost 5 bases, J lost 0 bases, and 10 bases lay in between. The germline V gene encodes CDR1 SGHVS and CDR2 FNYEAQ. This CDR3 has 14 residues. In DNA form, the CDR3 reads TGTGCCAGCAGCCGACAGGACTTGAACACTGAAGCTTTCTTT. As protein: CASSRQDLNTEAFF.

The V gene is TRBV25-1, the J gene TRBJ2-2; D might be TRBD2 (5 bases). Looked up from germline, CDR1 is MGHDK and CDR2 is SYGVNS. V was pared by 3 bases and J by 6 bases, with 14 bases between. The CDR3 covers 15 residues. CDR3 amino acids: CASSDGGSRAGELFF. Written as DNA, the CDR3 is TGTGCCAGCAGTGACGGCGGTTCGCGGGCCGGGGAGCTGTTTTTT. Full variable domain (missing parts from reference TRBV25-1 and TRBJ2-2): EADIYQTPRYLVIGTGKKITLECSQTMGHDKMYWYQQDPGMELHLIHYSYGVNSTEKGDLSSESTVSRIRTEHFPLTLESARPSHTSQYLCASSDGGSRAGELFFGEGSRLTVL.

Remarks on this clone: In the same sample, other DNA sequences code for this CDR3. The gene calls are TRBV14 and TRBJ2-7; 15 nucleotides agree with TRBD2. This CDR3 is 15 amino acids long. The junction had 6 bases not matched to a gene; V was cut back by 6 bases and J by 6 bases. Germline V gene data show CDR1 as SGHDN and CDR2 as FVKESK. CDR3 amino acids: CASSLGLAGGREQYF. The CDR3, as DNA: TGTGCCAGCAGTCTCGGACTAGCGGGAGGGCGCGAGCAGTACTTC.

The chain links TRBV7-9 to TRBJ2-1; TRBD2 matches at 9 bases. CDR1 is SEHNR, CDR2 FQNEAQ, per germline (reference sequence). The CDR3 sequence is 16 residues long. V lost 5 bases, J lost 2 bases, and 7 bases stayed unmatched. The CDR3 here is CASSLLAGGPYNEQFF. The CDR3 bases are TGTGCCAGCAGCCTCTTGGCGGGAGGGCCCTACAATGAGCAGTTCTTC. Together with reference TRBV7-9 and TRBJ2-1, the CDR3 gives the full variable domain: DTGVSQNPRHKITKRGQNVTFRCDPISEHNRLYWYRQTLGQGPEFLTYFQNEAQLEKSRLLSDRFSAERPKGSFSTLEIQRTEQGDSAMYLCASSLLAGGPYNEQFFGPGTRLTVL.

In this sample, this clone turned up a few times. The genes are TRBV4-2 and TRBJ1-4; D is ambiguous. The CDR3 runs 13 residues. CDR1 is LGHNA and CDR2 is YNFKEQ in the germline V gene. Deletions cut 1 base from V and 10 bases from J, with 10 bases between. The CDR3: CASSQGEGGKLFF. The CDR3 DNA is TGTGCCAGCAGCCAAGGGGAGGGTGGAAAACTGTTTTTT.

The chain uses TRBV28 and TRBJ1-2; 7 positions match TRBD1. Germline loops: CDR1 MDHEN, CDR2 SYDVKM. V was pared by 4 bases and J by 0 bases, with 8 bases of the junction left unmatched. This CDR3 contains 16 residues. The CDR3 DNA sequence: TGTGCCAGCAGTTCAGGGGGACCTTCGACTAACTATGGCTACACCTTC. As protein: CASSSGGPSTNYGYTF.

This clone was seen a handful of times. This chain links TRBV5-1 with TRBJ1-3; 8 bases line up with TRBD1. This CDR3 spans 14 amino acids. Trimming removed 3 bases from V and 3 bases from J; junction bases left unmatched: 2. CDR1 is SGHRS, CDR2 YFSETQ, per germline. The CDR3 sequence is CASSWDRFGNTIYF. In DNA form, the CDR3 reads TGCGCCAGCAGCTGGGACAGGTTTGGAAACACCATATATTTT. The variable domain in full, with the rest retrieved from reference TRBV5-1 and TRBJ1-3, is KAGVTQTPRYLIKTRGQQVTLSCSPISGHRSVSWYQQTPGQGLQFLFEYFSETQRNKGNFPGRFSGRQFSNSRSEMNVSTLELGDSALYLCASSWDRFGNTIYFGEGSWLTVV.

The chain combines TRBV24-1 with TRBJ2-1; a weak D match, TRBD2 (6 bases). Germline V gene sequence: CDR1 KGHDR, CDR2 SFDVKD. The germline V and J ends were trimmed by 5 bases and 9 bases, with 16 bases remaining between them. The CDR3 length is 14 residues. The CDR3, as DNA: TGTGCCACCAGTGCCGCCGGCAAGGGAGGTGAGCAGTTCTTC. Translating gives CATSAAGKGGEQFF.

The chain uses TRBV18 and TRBJ1-1; TRBD1 is a possible D gene (6 bases). Germline V CDR1 and CDR2: KGHSH, LQKENI. This CDR3 comprises 15 residues. V was clipped by 3 bases and J by 8 bases, with 19 bases between them. In nucleotides, the CDR3 is TGTGCCAGCTCACCCGGAACAGGGTCCCCGGGGGAAGCTTTCTTT. It yields the protein CASSPGTGSPGEAFF.

The chain combines TRBV28 with TRBJ1-1, with D possibly being TRBD1 (5 bases). Germline V CDR1 and CDR2: MDHEN, SYDVKM. V was pared by 6 bases and J by 5 bases, with 16 bases between. This CDR3 region has 14 residues. The CDR3 sequence: CASSLGGDGTEAFF. In DNA form, the CDR3 reads TGTGCCAGCAGCTTGGGGGGGGATGGGACTGAAGCTTTCTTT.

The V call is TRBV24-1, the J call TRBJ1-2, with 11 bases identical to TRBD1. The V gene end was trimmed by 4 bases and the J gene end by 4 bases; junction bases not matched to a gene: 7. Per germline, CDR1 KGHDR and CDR2 SFDVKD. The CDR3 loop spans 16 amino acids. DNA of the CDR3: TGTGCCACCAGTGAACTTGGGACAGGGGGGGTCTATGGCTACACCTTC. Encoded protein: CATSELGTGGVYGYTF.

The gene calls are TRBV7-6 and TRBJ1-3; 11 positions agree with TRBD1. Germline V gene lookup returns CDR1 SGHVS and CDR2 FNYEAQ. V trimming: 3 bases; J trimming: 8 bases; junction bases outside the gene matches: 12. The CDR3 consists of 17 residues. CDR3 loop: CASSLTSGTGGGDTIYF. DNA of the CDR3: TGTGCCAGCAGCTTGACCTCCGGGACAGGGGGAGGGGACACCATATATTTT.

The rearrangement uses TRBV4-1 and TRBJ1-6, with TRBD1 matching over 7 bases. V was pared by 3 bases and J by 9 bases, with 11 bases of the junction left unmatched. In germline, CDR1 is MGHRA, CDR2 YSYEKL. CDR3 length: 16 amino acids. The CDR3 DNA follows: TGCGCCAGCAGCCACGTAAGAGTGACAGGGTCTTCACCCCTCCACTTT. Its protein is CASSHVRVTGSSPLHF.

The V and J genes are TRBV7-2 and TRBJ2-3; TRBD1 is a possible D gene (6 bases). Germline CDR1 is SGHTA and CDR2 is FQGNSA. The CDR3 sequence is 16 residues long. V lost 2 bases to trimming and J lost 3 bases, with 15 bases between them. This CDR3 is CASSLIAGAYTDTQYF. As DNA, the CDR3 is TGTGCCAGCAGCTTAATTGCAGGGGCCTATACAGATACGCAGTATTTT.

V and J are TRBV19 and TRBJ2-5, with D perhaps TRBD2 (6 bases). Trimming pared 5 bases from V and 5 bases from J, leaving 18 bases between. The CDR3 totals 15 residues. The germline V gene encodes CDR1 LNHDA and CDR2 SQIVND (reference sequence). CDR3: CASSGRKAGTETQYF. The CDR3 DNA is TGTGCCAGTAGTGGAAGGAAAGCGGGCACGGAGACCCAGTACTTC.